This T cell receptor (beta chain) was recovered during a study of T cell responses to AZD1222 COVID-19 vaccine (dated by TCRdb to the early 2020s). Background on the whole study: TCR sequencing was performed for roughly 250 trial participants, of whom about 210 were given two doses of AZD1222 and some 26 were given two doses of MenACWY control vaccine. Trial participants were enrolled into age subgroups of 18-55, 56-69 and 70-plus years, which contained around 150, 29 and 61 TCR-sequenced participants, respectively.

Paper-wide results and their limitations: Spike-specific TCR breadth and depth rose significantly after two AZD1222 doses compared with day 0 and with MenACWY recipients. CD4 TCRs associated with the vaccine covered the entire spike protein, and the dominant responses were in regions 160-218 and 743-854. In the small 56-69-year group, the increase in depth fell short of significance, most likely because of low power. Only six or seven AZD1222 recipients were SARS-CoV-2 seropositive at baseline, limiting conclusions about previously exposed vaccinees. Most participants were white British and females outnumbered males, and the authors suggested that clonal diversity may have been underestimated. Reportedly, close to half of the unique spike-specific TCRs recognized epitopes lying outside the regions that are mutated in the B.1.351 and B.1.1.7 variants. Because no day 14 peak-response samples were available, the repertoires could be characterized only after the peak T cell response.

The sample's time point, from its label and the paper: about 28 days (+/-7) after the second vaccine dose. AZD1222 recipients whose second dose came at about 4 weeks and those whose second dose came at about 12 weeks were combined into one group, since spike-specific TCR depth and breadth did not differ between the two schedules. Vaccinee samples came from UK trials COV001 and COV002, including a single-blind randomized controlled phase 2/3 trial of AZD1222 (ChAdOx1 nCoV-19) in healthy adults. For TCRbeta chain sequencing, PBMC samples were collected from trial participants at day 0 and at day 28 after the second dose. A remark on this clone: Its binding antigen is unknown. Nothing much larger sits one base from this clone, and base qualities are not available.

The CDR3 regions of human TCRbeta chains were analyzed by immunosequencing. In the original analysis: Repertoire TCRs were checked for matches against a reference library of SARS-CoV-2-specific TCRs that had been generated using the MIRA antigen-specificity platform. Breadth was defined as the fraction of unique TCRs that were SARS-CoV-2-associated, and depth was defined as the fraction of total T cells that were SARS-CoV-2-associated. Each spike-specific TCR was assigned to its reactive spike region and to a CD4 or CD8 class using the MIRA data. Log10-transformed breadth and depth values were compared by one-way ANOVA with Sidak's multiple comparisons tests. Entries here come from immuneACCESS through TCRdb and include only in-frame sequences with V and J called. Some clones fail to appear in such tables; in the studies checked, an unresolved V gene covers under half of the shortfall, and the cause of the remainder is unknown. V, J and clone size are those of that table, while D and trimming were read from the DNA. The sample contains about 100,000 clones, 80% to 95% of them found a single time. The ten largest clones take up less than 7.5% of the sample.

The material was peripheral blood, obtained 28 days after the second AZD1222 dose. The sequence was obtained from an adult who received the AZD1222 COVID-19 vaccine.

The DNA sequence reads TGTGCCAGCAGTACAAACTCCGGGGCTAGCGGGACTCTGACCCAGTACTTC. It codes for CASSTNSGASGTLTQYF. The chain joins TRBV7-8 to TRBJ2-5, with 9 middle bases fitting TRBD2. The CDR3 contains 17 residues, cysteine and phenylalanine counted. Just CDR3 DNA is preserved here, 51 bases in frame from base 1. The V end gives up 6 bases and the J end 7 bases, leaving 18 bases in the junction not matched to a gene. CDR1 SGHVS and CDR2 FQNEAQ were looked up in the germline V gene.